The clone carrying this T cell receptor beta chain appeared many times. Its cognate antigen is unknown. The data were taken from a study of blood T cells in healthy people across ages. Study-level findings and limits: More naive CD4+ cells and higher diversity were found in long-lived than in aged donors.

Alongside a J-beta primer mix, a sample-barcoded 5' primer served in a second PCR lasting about 6 to 12 cycles. From the 5' RACE reads, TCRdb called clonotypes with MiXCR, one entry per CDR3 protein. The sample has 900,000 to 950,000 distinct CDR3 sequences; 29% are singletons. Donation came from healthy Caucasian individuals in Russia who were aged about 6 to 95. Between the trimmed V and J ends, which lost 1 base and 0 bases, there was a span of 7 bases. Germline CDR1 and CDR2: SGHTA and FQGNSA. There are 15 residues in the CDR3. This sample also appeared in a second study, on T cells of mothers and their children. As that report states: When mothers and children were related, their normalized repertoire overlap, which was always slightly higher, did not differ significantly from that of unrelated pairs. No persistent microchimeric T cell clones were detected.

Sequencing was done on a sample of blood. The chain carries TRBV7-2 and TRBJ1-5, with D unresolved. This sequence was found in a middle-aged woman in good health. The CDR3: CASSLGVNSNQPQHF. CDR3 nucleotide sequence: TGTGCCAGCAGCTTAGGTGTAAATAGCAATCAGCCCCAGCATTTT.